The 5 T cell receptor beta chains presented below share a single source sample, sequenced in a study of CD8 T cells in Susac syndrome. cDNA came from around 0.5 to 1 ug RNA primed by random hexamers. In TCRdb, the immunoSEQ multiplex PCR reads were re-called with MiXCR into one record per CDR3 protein. Found here are approximately 190,000 distinct CDR3 sequences, 91% of them singletons; the top ten hold roughly 0.087%. The sequenced sample was CD4+ T cells from PBMCs. Receptor source: a human donor with Susac syndrome.

This chain uses TRBV27 with TRBJ2-7; 9 bases align to TRBD1. Germline loops: CDR1 MNHEY, CDR2 SMNVEV (reference sequence). The CDR3 length is 15 residues. V lost 3 bases to trimming and J lost 3 bases; unmatched junction nucleotides: 6. In DNA, the CDR3 is TGTGCCAGCAGTTTTGCCTCGGGACAGGGCTACGAGCAGTACTTC. It specifies CASSFASGQGYEQYF.

This chain uses TRBV3-1 with TRBJ1-1, with D uncertain. Germline-derived CDR1 and CDR2 are LGHDT and YNNKEL (reference sequence). V shed 0 bases and J shed 2 bases, with 10 bases lying between them. The CDR3 is 15 amino acids. CDR3 in DNA: TGTGCCAGCAGCCAAGAGGATGGGAGAAACACTGAAGCTTTCTTT. Translation: CASSQEDGRNTEAFF.

The chain recombines TRBV12-3 or TRBV12-4 with TRBJ1-1; 9 bases are shared with TRBD1. CDR3 length: 15 residues. The V segment lost 5 bases and the J segment 4 bases; nucleotides outside the gene matches: 8. CDR3 in amino acids: CASSPGTGFATEAFF. Written as DNA, the CDR3 is TGTGCCAGCAGTCCCGGGACAGGGTTTGCCACTGAAGCTTTCTTT.

This sequence joins TRBV7-8 and TRBJ2-3; 15 nucleotides align to TRBD2. The CDR3 has 19 residues. CDR1 SGHVS and CDR2 FQNEAQ come from the germline V gene. V dropped 6 bases and J dropped 3; count of bases not matched to a gene: 13. The CDR3 is CASRARYGTSGRRTDTQYF. The CDR3 DNA reads as TGTGCCAGCAGGGCACGTTACGGGACTAGCGGGAGGAGGACAGATACGCAGTATTTT.

The chain combines TRBV19 with TRBJ1-2; the D gene is possibly TRBD1 (5 bases). This CDR3 is built from 13 residues. V was cut by 10 bases and J by 8 bases, with 20 bases left in between. Germline CDR1 reads LNHDA; CDR2 reads SQIVND (reference sequence). CDR3 loop: CATNGTFERGYTF. The CDR3 coding sequence is TGTGCCACTAATGGGACCTTCGAGCGGGGCTACACCTTC. Filled out from reference TRBV19 and TRBJ1-2, the complete variable domain reads DGGITQSPKYLFRKEGQNVTLSCEQNLNHDAMYWYRQDPGQGLRLIYYSQIVNDFQKGDIAEGYSVSREKKESFPLTVTSAQKNPTAFYLCATNGTFERGYTFGSGTRLTVV.